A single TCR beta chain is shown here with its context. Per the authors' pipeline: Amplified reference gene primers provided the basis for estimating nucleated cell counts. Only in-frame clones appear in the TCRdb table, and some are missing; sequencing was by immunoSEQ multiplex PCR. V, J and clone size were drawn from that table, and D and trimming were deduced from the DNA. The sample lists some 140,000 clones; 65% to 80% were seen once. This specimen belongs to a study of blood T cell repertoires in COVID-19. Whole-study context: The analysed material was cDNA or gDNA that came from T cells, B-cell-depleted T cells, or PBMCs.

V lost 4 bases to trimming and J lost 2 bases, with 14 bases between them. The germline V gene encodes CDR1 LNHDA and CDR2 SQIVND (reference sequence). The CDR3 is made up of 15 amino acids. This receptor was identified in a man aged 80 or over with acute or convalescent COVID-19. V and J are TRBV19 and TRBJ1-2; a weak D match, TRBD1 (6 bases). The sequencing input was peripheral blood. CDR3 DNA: TGTGCCAGTAGTACCCAACAGGGACGGAACTATGGCTACACCTTC. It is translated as CASSTQQGRNYGYTF.